The rows below give T cell receptor beta chains drawn from one sample of a study of shared clonotypes between healthy human individuals. TCRdb's table, derived via immunoSEQ multiplex PCR, lists solely in-frame clones and lacks some. This table has fewer than 3 million clones, 85% to 95% appearing once. Sequencing was carried out using naive CD4+ T cells from PBMCs. The receptors shown here come from a man younger than 35 in good health. Some clones in this sample may be carry-over from other donors' samples. Each CDR3 is given with its conserved first and last residue. D genes are given only for firm matches. Part of the rows lack a size; the others show once, few, many or a class for expanded clones.

J gene: TRBJ1-5; clone size: few; D gene: .; V gene: TRBV7-3; CDR3 DNA: TGTGCCAGCATCCTGGACCAATATAGCAATCAGCCCCAGCATTTT; CDR3 protein: CASILDQYSNQPQHF
J gene: TRBJ2-5; clone size: .; D gene: .; V gene: TRBV5-1; CDR3 DNA: TGCGCCAGCAGCATATTGGGACATCAAGAGACCCAGTACTTC; CDR3 protein: CASSILGHQETQYF
J gene: TRBJ2-1; clone size: .; D gene: TRBD2; V gene: TRBV5-1; CDR3 DNA: TGCGCCAGCACGGCGGCTAGCGGGGGCAATGAGCAGTTCTTC; CDR3 protein: CASTAASGGNEQFF
J gene: TRBJ1-4; clone size: .; D gene: .; V gene: TRBV27; CDR3 DNA: TGTGCCAGCAGTAGAACAGGGAACGGGAGAGAAAAACTGTTTTTT; CDR3 protein: CASSRTGNGREKLFF
J gene: TRBJ1-3; clone size: .; D gene: TRBD1; V gene: TRBV7-9; CDR3 DNA: TGTGCCAGCAGCGACCGGGACAGCTCTGGAAACACCATATATTTT; CDR3 protein: CASSDRDSSGNTIYF
J gene: TRBJ2-3; clone size: .; D gene: TRBD2; V gene: TRBV6-5; CDR3 DNA: TGTGCCAGCACTCGGGCGGGGGGTGCAGATACGCAGTATTTT; CDR3 protein: CASTRAGGADTQYF
J gene: TRBJ1-2; clone size: .; D gene: .; V gene: TRBV7-9; CDR3 DNA: TGTGCCAGCACCGGCCCGGGGCGTGGAGGCTACACCTTC; CDR3 protein: CASTGPGRGGYTF
J gene: TRBJ2-1; clone size: .; D gene: .; V gene: TRBV11-3; CDR3 DNA: TGTGCCAGCAGCCCCGGGTTCGACGGGTCGTGGCAGTTCTTC; CDR3 protein: CASSPGFDGSWQFF
J gene: TRBJ2-3; clone size: once; D gene: TRBD2; V gene: TRBV5-1; CDR3 DNA: TGCGCCAGCACCCTCAGGGGGATAGCGGGAGACACAGATACGCAGTATTTT; CDR3 protein: CASTLRGIAGDTDTQYF
J gene: TRBJ2-7; clone size: .; D gene: .; V gene: TRBV18; CDR3 DNA: TGTGCCAGCTCGCCCACCGAGGCAAACTACGAGCAGTACTTC; CDR3 protein: CASSPTEANYEQYF
J gene: TRBJ2-1; clone size: .; D gene: TRBD2; V gene: TRBV7-2; CDR3 DNA: TGTGCCAGCAGCTTACTAGCGGGAGGGAGGGAGCAGTTCTTC; CDR3 protein: CASSLLAGGREQFF
J gene: TRBJ2-3; clone size: .; D gene: .; V gene: TRBV4-1; CDR3 DNA: TGCGCCAGCAGCCACAAACCGGGGGCAGATACGCAGTATTTT; CDR3 protein: CASSHKPGADTQYF
J gene: TRBJ1-3; clone size: .; D gene: TRBD1; V gene: TRBV5-1; CDR3 DNA: TGCGCCAGTCAGCAGGGGGGGCGCCCTGGAAACACCATATATTTT; CDR3 protein: CASQQGGRPGNTIYF